This T cell receptor beta chain derives from a study of T cells in Graves' hyperthyroidism and ophthalmopathy. Study context: Peripheral blood collection took place at initial diagnosis, before any treatment. General study findings and limits: Patients with ophthalmopathy were separated from those with stable hyperthyroidism by a 13 V-J model.

RNA transcripts yielded amplified TCR beta CDR3 regions. HTBI primers were the set used in a first-round RT-PCR of the TCR CDR3. A single record per CDR3 protein comes from TCRdb applying MiXCR to the multiplex PCR reads. The sample holds 500,000 to 650,000 distinct CDR3 sequences, around 13% seen once. This clonotype was detected only a few times. What it recognizes is unknown. The authors deemed Graves' hyperthyroidism stable absent ophthalmopathy progression within 18 months. Every diagnosis used clinical symptoms, serum thyroxine and TRAb, thyroid ultrasound and orbital computed tomography. The CDR3 is 14 residues long. Germline V gene sequence: CDR1 DFQATT, CDR2 SNEGSKA (reference sequence). The ends were cut back, 0 bases at V and 5 bases at J, with 10 bases in the middle.

Material for sequencing was blood. This receptor was identified in a woman aged 40 to 55 with Graves' hyperthyroidism. The chain couples TRBV20-1 to TRBJ2-2, with D tentatively TRBD1 (6 bases). The CDR3 region has the DNA TGCAGTGCTAGAGATTTGGGACATACCGGGGAGCTGTTTTTT. Residues: CSARDLGHTGELFF.